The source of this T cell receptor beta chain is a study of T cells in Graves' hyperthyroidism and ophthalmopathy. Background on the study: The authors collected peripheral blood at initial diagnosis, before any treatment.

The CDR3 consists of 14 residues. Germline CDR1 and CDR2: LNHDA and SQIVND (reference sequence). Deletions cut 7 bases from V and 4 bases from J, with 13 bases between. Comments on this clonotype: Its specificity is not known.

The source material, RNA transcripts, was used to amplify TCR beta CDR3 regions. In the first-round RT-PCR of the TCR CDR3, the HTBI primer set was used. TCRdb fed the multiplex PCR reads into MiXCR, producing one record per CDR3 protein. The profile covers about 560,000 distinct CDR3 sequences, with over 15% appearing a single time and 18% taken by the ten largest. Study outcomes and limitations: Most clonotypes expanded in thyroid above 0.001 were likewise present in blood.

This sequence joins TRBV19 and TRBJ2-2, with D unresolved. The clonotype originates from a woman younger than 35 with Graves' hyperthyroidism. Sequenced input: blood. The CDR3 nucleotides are TGTGCCAGTATGGAGCGAGCCAGCACCGGGGAGCTGTTTTTT. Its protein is CASMERASTGELFF. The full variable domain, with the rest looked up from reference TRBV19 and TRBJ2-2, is DGGITQSPKYLFRKEGQNVTLSCEQNLNHDAMYWYRQDPGQGLRLIYYSQIVNDFQKGDIAEGYSVSREKKESFPLTVTSAQKNPTAFYLCASMERASTGELFFGEGSRLTVL.